The 31 T cell receptor beta chains listed next were all sequenced from one sample in a study of control samples from healthy donors and cancer patients. Assay: immunoSEQ multiplex PCR; the TCRdb copy retains only in-frame clones and omits some. The table includes about 170,000 clones, around nine tenths detected once. The sample consisted of blood. The receptors were sampled from a woman younger than 45 in good health.

This clone was detected only once. The chain carries TRBV11-2 and TRBJ2-4; D is uncertain. The CDR3 runs 15 residues. Germline V gene lookup returns CDR1 SGHAT and CDR2 FQNNGV. V was pared by 2 bases and J by 0 bases, with 8 bases between. CDR3 sequence reads: CASSLQPLAKNIQYF. In nucleotides, the CDR3 is TGTGCCAGCAGCTTACAGCCCCTAGCCAAAAACATTCAGTACTTC.

This sequence joins TRBV6-5 and TRBJ1-5; the match to TRBD1 covers 7 bases. Germline values: CDR1 MNHEY, CDR2 SVGAGI. Trimming at V came to 6 bases and at J to 4 bases, leaving 6 bases not matched to a gene. There are 14 residues in the CDR3. CDR3 nucleotide sequence: TGTGCCAGCAGACCCGGGACAGCTAATCAGCCCCAGCATTTT. It yields the protein CASRPGTANQPQHF.

V gene TRBV29-1 combines with J gene TRBJ2-1; D not certain. From germline, CDR1 is SQVTM and CDR2 ANQGSEA. V was shortened by 1 base and J by 5 bases, with 9 bases between the two germline ends. CDR3 length: 13 amino acids. The chain's CDR3 is CSVEALAHNEQFF. The CDR3 DNA follows: TGCAGCGTTGAAGCGCTGGCCCACAATGAGCAGTTCTTC.

The sample holds one count of this clone. V usage is TRBV29-1 and J usage is TRBJ2-1; D may be TRBD2 (6 bases). The germline V gene encodes CDR1 SQVTM and CDR2 ANQGSEA. The CDR3 totals 13 residues. Trimming shortened V by 5 bases and J by 15 bases, and 23 bases separated the two germline ends. This chain's CDR3 is CSVSTGTPPVGFF. In nucleotides, the CDR3 is TGCAGCGTTTCCACGGGGACTCCCCCGGTGGGGTTCTTC.

This chain joins TRBV28 and TRBJ1-1, with D unclear. V was shortened by 3 bases and J by 0 bases, with 5 bases between the two germline ends. The germline V gene has CDR1 MDHEN and CDR2 SYDVKM. The length of the CDR3 is 13 residues. CDR3 amino acids: CASSFGLNTEAFF. CDR3 DNA sequence: TGTGCCAGCAGTTTTGGTTTGAACACTGAAGCTTTCTTT.

CDR3 sequence: CASSKGLAGSTGELFF. The CDR3 DNA follows: TGTGCCAGCAGCAAAGGACTAGCGGGATCCACCGGGGAGCTGTTTTTT. The chain combines TRBV4-2 with TRBJ2-2; TRBD2 matches at 12 bases. Germline lookup yields CDR1 LGHNA and CDR2 YNFKEQ. This CDR3 spans 16 amino acids. V shed 5 bases, J shed 4 bases, and the junction held 5 bases outside the gene matches.

The V gene is TRBV5-1, the J gene TRBJ2-5; D unresolved. V gave up 5 bases and J gave up 5 bases, with 13 bases separating them. From germline, CDR1 is SGHRS and CDR2 YFSETQ. The CDR3 extends over 13 amino acids. The CDR3 protein is CASSVHSWETQYF. The CDR3 nucleotides read TGCGCCAGCAGTGTTCACTCGTGGGAGACCCAGTACTTC.

V usage is TRBV7-2 and J usage is TRBJ2-7, with D unresolved. Germline-derived CDR1 and CDR2 are SGHTA and FQGNSA. Trimming left V 2 bases short and J 0 bases short, with 8 bases between. The CDR3 has 14 residues. As DNA, the CDR3 is TGTGCCAGCAGCTTACAGCCGAGCTCCTACGAGCAGTACTTC. This translates into CASSLQPSSYEQYF.

The rearrangement links TRBV14 to TRBJ2-7, with 12 bases matching TRBD1. From germline, CDR1 is SGHDN and CDR2 FVKESK. Trimming at V came to 5 bases and at J to 5 bases, leaving 13 bases not matched to a gene. CDR3 length: 17 residues. The CDR3 loop reads CASSFLGQGAQRNEQYF. The CDR3 coding sequence is TGTGCCAGCAGCTTCTTGGGACAGGGGGCGCAGAGGAACGAGCAGTACTTC.

This clone was counted a single time. This sequence joins TRBV15 and TRBJ2-7; D unresolved. V lost 4 bases to trimming and J lost 7 bases, with 17 bases between them. The CDR3 sequence is 14 residues long. Looked up from germline, CDR1 is LNHNV and CDR2 is YYDKDF (reference sequence). CDR3 DNA: TGTGCCACCAGCATCGAGACCTTTTTGGATGAGCAGTACTTC. The encoded protein is CATSIETFLDEQYF.

V usage is TRBV4-2 and J usage is TRBJ1-2; tentative D call: TRBD1 (6 bases). CDR3 length equals 15 residues. V lost 0 bases and J 8 bases, leaving 16 bases between the germline ends. Per the germline V gene, CDR1 is LGHNA and CDR2 is YNFKEQ. The CDR3 DNA reads as TGTGCCAGCAGCCAAGAGGTGGGGGGCGCGAAGGGCTACACCTTC. Protein sequence: CASSQEVGGAKGYTF.

The chain is built from TRBV5-6 and TRBJ2-2; 8 nucleotides match TRBD2. The length of the CDR3 is 15 residues. Germline V gives CDR1 SGHDT, CDR2 YYEEEE. V dropped 4 bases and J dropped 1; count of bases not matched to a gene: 3. The CDR3 region has the DNA TGTGCCAGCAGCCCCAGCGGGGGGAACACCGGGGAGCTGTTTTTT. Translated, it gives CASSPSGGNTGELFF.

This chain uses TRBV4-1 with TRBJ1-1, with D tentatively TRBD1 (5 bases). Deletions cut 4 bases from V and 1 base from J, with 13 bases between. Per germline, CDR1 MGHRA and CDR2 YSYEKL. The CDR3 loop spans 15 amino acids. Written as DNA, the CDR3 is TGCGCCAGCAGCCTCTCCGGGACGAGGAACACTGAAGCTTTCTTT. Its protein is CASSLSGTRNTEAFF.

This chain joins TRBV7-9 and TRBJ1-3; 7 bases align to TRBD1. Germline CDR1 reads SEHNR; CDR2 reads FQNEAQ (reference sequence). The CDR3 is 18 amino acids. Germline trimming cut 5 bases from V and 0 bases from J; bases unmatched to any gene: 13. This chain's CDR3 is CASSTPGTEVLSGNTIYF. The CDR3 DNA reads as TGTGCCAGCAGCACTCCCGGGACAGAAGTTCTCTCTGGAAACACCATATATTTT.

The gene calls are TRBV10-3 and TRBJ1-4; D may be TRBD1 (5 bases). V lost 6 bases and J lost 6, with 14 bases in between. This CDR3 region has 14 residues. Germline CDR1 ENHRY, CDR2 SYGVKD. The CDR3 loop reads CAISPRGGDEKLFF. For the CDR3, the DNA is TGTGCCATCAGCCCTAGGGGAGGAGATGAAAAACTGTTTTTT.

J is TRBJ2-1 and V is TRBV18, with TRBD1 as a possible D gene (6 bases). Germline V lookup: CDR1 KGHSH, CDR2 LQKENI. CDR3 length: 13 residues. The V end was cut by 6 bases, the J end by 9 bases, with 15 bases between. The CDR3 spells CASSRDKTGEQFF. In DNA, the CDR3 is TGTGCCAGCTCCAGGGACAAGACTGGTGAGCAGTTCTTC. Full variable domain (outside the CDR3, taken from reference TRBV18 and TRBJ2-1): NAGVMQNPRHLVRRRGQEARLRCSPMKGHSHVYWYRQLPEEGLKFMVYLQKENIIDESGMPKERFSAEFPKEGPSILRIQQVVRGDSAAYFCASSRDKTGEQFFGPGTRLTVL.

This clone came up a few times. The chain links TRBV11-3 to TRBJ2-2; no clear D gene. The V end was cut by 3 bases, the J end by 5 bases, with 4 bases between. CDR3 length: 12 residues. Germline lookup yields CDR1 SGHNT and CDR2 YENEEA. CDR3 DNA: TGTGCCAGCAGCTTGGGGACCGGGGAGCTGTTTTTT. Its translation: CASSLGTGELFF.

V gene TRBV9 combines with J gene TRBJ2-2; D uncertain. CDR3 length: 14 residues. The V end lost 0 bases, the J end lost 1 base, and 4 bases lay between the germline ends. Germline V gene sequence: CDR1 SGDLS, CDR2 YYNGEE. CDR3 bases: TGTGCCAGCAGCGTAGGACAGAACACCGGGGAGCTGTTTTTT. Amino acids: CASSVGQNTGELFF.

This chain uses TRBV6-5 with TRBJ1-6; D ambiguous. The V gene's germline CDR1 is MNHEY and CDR2 SVGAGI. The CDR3 extends over 15 amino acids. V lost 2 bases, J lost 0 bases, and 5 bases lay in between. CDR3 in amino acids: CASSYHLSYNSPLHF. Written as DNA, the CDR3 is TGTGCCAGCAGTTACCACCTCTCCTATAATTCACCCCTCCACTTT.

The chain recombines TRBV15 with TRBJ2-2; D is possibly TRBD2 (6 bases). The germline gives CDR1 LNHNV, CDR2 YYDKDF (reference sequence). CDR3 length: 15 amino acids. Trimming took 5 bases from V and 3 from J, leaving 13 bases between them. CDR3 DNA sequence: TGTGCCACCAGCGCCGGCCGGGACTACACCGGGGAGCTGTTTTTT. It encodes CATSAGRDYTGELFF.

This clone was detected once. The J gene is TRBJ2-1, the V gene TRBV5-4; 9 nucleotides match TRBD2. CDR1 is SGHNT, CDR2 YYREEE, per germline (reference sequence). Unmatched junction bases numbered 3, after V lost 0 bases and J lost 5 bases. This CDR3 comprises 15 residues. CDR3 bases: TGTGCCAGCAGCTTGGGACTAGCGGATAACAATGAGCAGTTCTTC. It yields the protein CASSLGLADNNEQFF.

This clone was recorded a few times. CDR3 protein: CASRRDAAEAFF. As DNA, the CDR3 is TGTGCCAGCAGACGGGACGCCGCTGAAGCTTTCTTT. The V gene is TRBV7-9, the J gene TRBJ1-1; TRBD1 is a possible D gene (5 bases). Trimming removed 6 bases from V and 6 bases from J, with 11 bases in between. Looked up from germline, CDR1 is SEHNR and CDR2 is FQNEAQ (reference sequence). The CDR3 runs 12 residues.

The gene calls are TRBV11-2 and TRBJ2-7, with D perhaps given as TRBD1 or TRBD2 (6 bases each). V shed 3 bases and J shed 7 bases, with 13 bases lying between them. Germline values: CDR1 SGHAT, CDR2 FQNNGV. The CDR3 is made up of 13 amino acids. In DNA form, the CDR3 reads TGTGCCAGCAGCTTCTCGGGGGCAAGGGAGCAGTACTTC. It codes for CASSFSGAREQYF.

This chain connects TRBV5-1 to TRBJ2-2; 7 nucleotides agree with TRBD2. Germline trimming cut 3 bases from V and 8 bases from J; bases unmatched to any gene: 7. The V gene's germline CDR1 is SGHRS and CDR2 YFSETQ. CDR3 length equals 14 residues. For the CDR3, the DNA is TGCGCCAGCAGCTACACGGCGGGAGCGGGGGAGCTGTTTTTT. Protein product: CASSYTAGAGELFF.

The chain recombines TRBV6-5 with TRBJ1-2; D ambiguous. V was shortened by 5 bases and J by 1 base, with 14 bases between the two germline ends. CDR3 length equals 15 residues. CDR1 and CDR2 from the germline V gene are MNHEY and SVGAGI. CDR3: CASSRESAFNYGYTF. CDR3 sequence (DNA): TGTGCCAGCAGTCGGGAGAGTGCCTTTAACTATGGCTACACCTTC.

V is TRBV2 and J is TRBJ2-7; D gene uncertain. V lost 7 bases, J lost 6 bases, and 16 bases lay in between. Germline assignment: CDR1 SNHLY and CDR2 FYNNEI. The CDR3 has 13 amino acids. CDR3 nucleotides: TGTGCCAGCACACTGAACAGAGCGCGCGAGCAGTACTTC. This codes for CASTLNRAREQYF.

In its sample, this clone was seen once. J is TRBJ1-1 and V is TRBV7-9; tentatively, D is TRBD1 (5 bases). CDR3 length equals 16 residues. Per the germline V gene, CDR1 is SEHNR and CDR2 is FQNEAQ (reference sequence). V gave up 5 bases and J gave up 5 bases, with 21 bases separating them. CDR3 nucleotide sequence: TGTGCCAGCAGCCCCGTCGAGGGGCGCGGGAAAACTGAAGCTTTCTTT. This encodes CASSPVEGRGKTEAFF.

The CDR3 sequence: CATGHQANQPQHF. The CDR3 DNA reads as TGTGCCACCGGACATCAAGCCAATCAGCCCCAGCATTTT. The chain joins TRBV6-5 to TRBJ1-5, with a weak D call TRBD1 (5 bases). The germline V gene has CDR1 MNHEY and CDR2 SVGAGI. V was pared by 10 bases and J by 3 bases, with 13 bases between. CDR3 length: 13 residues.

The chain uses TRBV5-1 and TRBJ1-5; TRBD1 matches at 8 bases. Trimming removed 0 bases from V and 5 bases from J; junction bases left unmatched: 10. Looked up from germline, CDR1 is SGHRS and CDR2 is YFSETQ. CDR3 length: 17 residues. The CDR3 bases are TGCGCCAGCAGCTTGGGGGACAGGTTTAATGTCCATCAGCCCCAGCATTTT. Its translation: CASSLGDRFNVHQPQHF.

V is TRBV19 and J is TRBJ1-1; D is unresolved. The CDR3 has 13 residues. V was cut by 5 bases and J by 5 bases, with 12 bases left in between. Germline V gene sequence: CDR1 LNHDA, CDR2 SQIVND (reference sequence). CDR3 amino acids: CASSDLLGTEAFF. The CDR3 DNA reads as TGTGCCAGTAGTGATCTTCTTGGGACTGAAGCTTTCTTT.

Only one count was recorded for this clone. DNA for the CDR3: TGTGCCTGGATAGGGGTTCCGAACACTGAAGCTTTCTTT. It specifies CAWIGVPNTEAFF. The chain employs TRBV30 and TRBJ1-1; D may be TRBD1 (5 bases). V lost 4 bases to trimming and J lost 1 base, with 10 bases between them. The CDR3 sequence is 13 residues long. Germline loops: CDR1 GTSNPN, CDR2 SVGIG (reference sequence).